A single sample is the source of the 8 T cell receptor beta chains below, sequenced in a study of blood T cell repertoires in COVID-19. TCRdb's table, derived via immunoSEQ multiplex PCR, lists solely in-frame clones and lacks some. The table has around 310,000 clones, around nine tenths seen once. The sequenced sample consisted of PBMCs or T cells enriched from blood (not recorded which). Every receptor here comes from a woman in her thirties who had recovered from COVID-19.

V is TRBV7-9 and J is TRBJ1-1; D perhaps matches TRBD1 (5 bases). Trimming removed 0 bases from V and 8 bases from J, with 7 bases in between. Germline V CDR1 and CDR2: SEHNR, FQNEAQ (reference sequence). The CDR3 runs to 12 residues. The CDR3 DNA follows: TGTGCCAGCAGCTTAGCAGGGGCCGAAGCTTTCTTT. Its protein is CASSLAGAEAFF.

This chain links TRBV6-5 with TRBJ1-2; D is ambiguous. CDR3 length: 15 amino acids. V lost 0 bases to trimming and J lost 4 bases, with 12 bases between them. CDR1 and CDR2 from the germline V gene are MNHEY and SVGAGI. The CDR3 DNA reads as TGTGCCAGCAGTTACTCCGCCAGGTTGGGCTATGGCTACACCTTC. It encodes CASSYSARLGYGYTF.

The chain is built from TRBV11-2 and TRBJ2-1; no firm D call. Germline CDR1 is SGHAT and CDR2 is FQNNGV. Trimming took off 6 bases at V and 1 base at J, with 10 bases between the two ends. The CDR3 loop spans 14 amino acids. This chain's CDR3 is CASRLAGSYNEQFF. In nucleotides, the CDR3 is TGTGCCAGCAGATTGGCAGGTTCCTACAATGAGCAGTTCTTC.

V gene TRBV30 combines with J gene TRBJ2-7, with 10 nucleotides matching TRBD2. The CDR3 extends over 15 amino acids. The J segment lost 1 base and the V segment lost 4 bases, leaving 7 bases of the junction unmatched. Germline V gives CDR1 GTSNPN, CDR2 SVGIG (reference sequence). CDR3 loop: CAWKRLAGDSYEQYF. For the CDR3, the DNA is TGTGCCTGGAAAAGGCTAGCGGGGGATTCCTACGAGCAGTACTTC.

This clone was found once. The chain has TRBV4-2 and TRBJ1-2; 7 bases agree with TRBD1. This CDR3 is built from 15 residues. Germline values: CDR1 LGHNA, CDR2 YNFKEQ. The trim removed 0 bases at V and 2 bases at J, leaving 3 bases unmatched. The DNA for the CDR3 is TGTGCCAGCAGCCAAGATGGGACAGAGAACTATGGCTACACCTTC. It specifies CASSQDGTENYGYTF.

This sequence joins TRBV19 and TRBJ1-6; maybe TRBD1 (6 bases). Trimming removed 8 bases at V and 4 bases at J, with 12 bases between. The V gene's germline CDR1 is LNHDA and CDR2 SQIVND (reference sequence). CDR3 size: 14 residues. CDR3 in DNA: TGTGCCAGTGCCGGGACATATTATAATTCACCCCTCCACTTT. This encodes CASAGTYYNSPLHF.

This chain uses TRBV29-1 with TRBJ2-7, with TRBD1 identical over 9 bases. Germline V lookup: CDR1 SQVTM, CDR2 ANQGSEA. The CDR3 has 16 residues. V gave up 7 bases and J gave up 2 bases; unmatched junction bases: 15. The CDR3 sequence is CSALGQGTIFTYEQYF. As DNA, the CDR3 is TGCAGCGCCCTAGGACAGGGGACAATCTTTACCTACGAGCAGTACTTC.

This chain joins TRBV7-9 and TRBJ2-7, with TRBD2 identical over 7 bases. Unmatched junction bases numbered 9, after V lost 5 bases and J lost 2 bases. This CDR3 is 15 amino acids long. Germline V gene data show CDR1 as SEHNR and CDR2 as FQNEAQ (reference sequence). CDR3 sequence: CASSGRDYRTYEQYF. The DNA for the CDR3 is TGTGCCAGCAGCGGACGGGACTATCGAACCTACGAGCAGTACTTC.